This T cell receptor (beta chain) was recovered during a study of vaccination and CD4 T cells after COVID-19. About the study: Each of the control cultures got a CEFX pool, an HIV-1 Nef pool, or no peptide.

Treatment in this sample: approximately nine-day PBMC culture with coronavirus spike peptide pools or control peptides (ViraFEST assay). It was before the COVID-19 pandemic (2011-2018) that the unexposed donor's CD4+ T cells were collected. The Oncomine TCR Beta short-read assay was what sequenced the DNA obtained from cultured CD4+ T cells. TCRdb ran MiXCR on the PCR reads and lists one entry per CDR3 protein. The sample lists under 5,500 distinct CDR3 sequences, roughly three fifths occurring once. Comment on this clonotype: Antigen: not known.

Trimming cost V 4 bases and J 2 bases; bases outside gene matches: 4. This CDR3 has 16 amino acids. The germline gives CDR1 SEHNR, CDR2 FQNEAQ (reference sequence). V and J are TRBV7-9 and TRBJ2-3; 12 positions match TRBD2. This receptor was taken from a human donor in good health. The sequenced material came from CD4+ T cells from blood, cultured in vitro. The CDR3 loop is CASSSGLAGSTDTQYF. The CDR3 DNA reads TGTGCCAGCAGCTCAGGACTAGCGGGGTCCACAGATACGCAGTATTTT.